Sequencing of this T cell receptor (beta chain) was carried out in a study of cytomegalovirus exposure and HLA in healthy donors. Findings and limits, study-wide: Cytomegalovirus-associated TCR beta chains were listed, numbering 150 to 200. TCR beta V- and J-gene trimming was later associated with a missense DCLRE1C variant. Later analysis reportedly placed an Asian-associated ancestry cluster below the roughly 630-donor mean in N-insertions. In presence/absence analyses, roughly uniform sequencing depth across donors was assumed.

As to this clone: Its antigen is undetermined.

The study ran its PCR with 60 Vbeta and 13 Jbeta primers. TCRdb's copy holds only in-frame clones and misses some; the assay was immunoSEQ multiplex PCR. Seen in this sample are about 210,000 clones; the ten most common clones hold approximately 1%. The CDR3 totals 13 residues. CDR1 SGHRS and CDR2 YFSETQ come from the germline V gene. J lost 4 bases, V lost 4 bases, and 2 bases had no gene match. Sequenced: PBMCs. This receptor was taken from a woman aged 25 to 39 in good health and CMV-seropositive. This chain connects TRBV5-1 to TRBJ1-2; 9 bases agree with TRBD1. CDR3 DNA: TGCGCCAGCAGCGCGGGACAGGGCTATGGCTACACCTTC. It specifies CASSAGQGYGYTF. The full variable domain, completed using reference TRBV5-1 and TRBJ1-2, is KAGVTQTPRYLIKTRGQQVTLSCSPISGHRSVSWYQQTPGQGLQFLFEYFSETQRNKGNFPGRFSGRQFSNSRSEMNVSTLELGDSALYLCASSAGQGYGYTFGSGTRLTVV.